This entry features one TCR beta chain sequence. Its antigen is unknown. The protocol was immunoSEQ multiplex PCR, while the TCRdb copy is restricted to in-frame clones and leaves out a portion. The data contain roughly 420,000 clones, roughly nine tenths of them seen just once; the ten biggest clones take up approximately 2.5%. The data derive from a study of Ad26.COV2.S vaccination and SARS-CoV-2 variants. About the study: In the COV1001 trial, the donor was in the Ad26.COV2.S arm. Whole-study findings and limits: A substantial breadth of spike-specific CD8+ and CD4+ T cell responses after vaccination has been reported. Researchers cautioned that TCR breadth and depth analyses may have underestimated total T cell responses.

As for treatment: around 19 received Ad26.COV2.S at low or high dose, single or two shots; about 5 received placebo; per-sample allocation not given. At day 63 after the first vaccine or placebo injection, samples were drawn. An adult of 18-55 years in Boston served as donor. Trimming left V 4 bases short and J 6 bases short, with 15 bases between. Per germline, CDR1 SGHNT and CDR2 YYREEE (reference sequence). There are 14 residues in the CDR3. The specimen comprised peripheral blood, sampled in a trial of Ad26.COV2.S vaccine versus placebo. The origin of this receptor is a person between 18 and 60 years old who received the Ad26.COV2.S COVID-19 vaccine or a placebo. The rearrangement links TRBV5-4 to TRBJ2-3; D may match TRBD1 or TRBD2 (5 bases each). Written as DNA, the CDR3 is TGTGCCAGCAGCCAGAGGGACCGAACGGATACGCAGTATTTT. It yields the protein CASSQRDRTDTQYF.